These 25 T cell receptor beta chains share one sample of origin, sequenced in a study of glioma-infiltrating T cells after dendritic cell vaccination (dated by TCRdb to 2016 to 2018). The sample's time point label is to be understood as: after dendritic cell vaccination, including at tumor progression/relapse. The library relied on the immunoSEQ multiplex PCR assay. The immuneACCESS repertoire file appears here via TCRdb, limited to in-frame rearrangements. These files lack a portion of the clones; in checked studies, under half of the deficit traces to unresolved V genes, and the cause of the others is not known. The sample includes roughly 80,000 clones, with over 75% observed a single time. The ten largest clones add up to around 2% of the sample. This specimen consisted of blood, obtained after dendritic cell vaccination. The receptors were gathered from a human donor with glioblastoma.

The CDR3 loop is CASSPVLGRGNSGNTIYF. DNA for the CDR3: TGCGCCAGCAGCCCAGTTCTCGGTCGGGGGAACTCTGGAAACACCATATATTTT. The V call is TRBV5-1, the J call TRBJ1-3, with a tentative D call TRBD1 (5 bases). The V and J ends lost 4 bases and 0 bases respectively, with 20 bases between them. The germline CDR1 and CDR2 sequences are SGHRS and YFSETQ. There are 18 residues in the CDR3.

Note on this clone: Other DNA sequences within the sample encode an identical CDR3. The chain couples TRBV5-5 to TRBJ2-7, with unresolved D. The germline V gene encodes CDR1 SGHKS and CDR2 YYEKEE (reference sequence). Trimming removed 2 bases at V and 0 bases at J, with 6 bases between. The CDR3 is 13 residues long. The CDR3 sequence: CASSLVSSYEQYF. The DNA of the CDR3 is TGTGCCAGCAGCTTAGTGAGCTCCTACGAGCAGTACTTC.

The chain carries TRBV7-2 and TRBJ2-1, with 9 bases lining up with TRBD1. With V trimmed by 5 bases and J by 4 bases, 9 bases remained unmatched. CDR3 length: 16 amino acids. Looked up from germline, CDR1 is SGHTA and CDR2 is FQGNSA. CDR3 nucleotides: TGTGCCAGCAGCAAGAACAGGGGGCGTAATTACAATGAGCAGTTCTTC. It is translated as CASSKNRGRNYNEQFF.

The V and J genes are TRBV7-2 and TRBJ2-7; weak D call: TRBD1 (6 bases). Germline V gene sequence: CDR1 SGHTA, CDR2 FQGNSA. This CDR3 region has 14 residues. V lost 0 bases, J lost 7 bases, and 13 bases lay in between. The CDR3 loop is CASSLAWTAPEQYF. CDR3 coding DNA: TGTGCCAGCAGCTTAGCCTGGACAGCCCCGGAGCAGTACTTC.

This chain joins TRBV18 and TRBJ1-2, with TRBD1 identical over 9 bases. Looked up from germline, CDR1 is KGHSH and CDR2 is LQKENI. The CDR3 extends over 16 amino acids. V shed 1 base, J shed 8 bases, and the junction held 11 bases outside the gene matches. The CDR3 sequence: CASSPLPGQGLRGYTF. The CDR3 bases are TGTGCCAGCTCACCACTCCCGGGACAGGGCCTACGAGGCTACACCTTC.

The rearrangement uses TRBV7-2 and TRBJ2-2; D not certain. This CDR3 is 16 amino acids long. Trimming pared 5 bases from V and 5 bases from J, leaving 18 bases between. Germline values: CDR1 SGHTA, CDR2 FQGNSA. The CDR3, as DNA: TGTGCCAGCAGCCCAAGACTCGACCGGATAACCGGGGAGCTGTTTTTT. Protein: CASSPRLDRITGELFF. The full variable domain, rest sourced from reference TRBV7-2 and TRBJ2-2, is GAGVSQSPSNKVTEKGKDVELRCDPISGHTALYWYRQSLGQGLEFLIYFQGNSAPDKSGLPSDRFSAERTGGSVSTLTIQRTQQEDSAVYLCASSPRLDRITGELFFGEGSRLTVL.

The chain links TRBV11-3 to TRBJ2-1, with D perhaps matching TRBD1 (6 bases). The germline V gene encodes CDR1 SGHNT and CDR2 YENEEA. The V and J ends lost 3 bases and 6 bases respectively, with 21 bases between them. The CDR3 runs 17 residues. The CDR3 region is CASSFRTGTALFNEQFF. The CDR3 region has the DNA TGTGCCAGCAGCTTCCGTACAGGGACGGCCCTATTCAATGAGCAGTTCTTC.

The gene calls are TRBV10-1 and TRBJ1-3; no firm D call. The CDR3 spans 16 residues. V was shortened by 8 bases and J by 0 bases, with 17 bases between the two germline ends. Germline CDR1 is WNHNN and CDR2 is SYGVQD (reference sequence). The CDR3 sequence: CASQTGGSSSGNTIYF. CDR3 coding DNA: TGCGCCAGCCAGACCGGAGGGTCGAGCTCTGGAAACACCATATATTTT.

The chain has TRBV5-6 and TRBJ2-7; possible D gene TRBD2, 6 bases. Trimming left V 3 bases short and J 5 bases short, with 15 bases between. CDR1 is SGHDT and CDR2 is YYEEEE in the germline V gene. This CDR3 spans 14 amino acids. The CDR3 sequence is CASSWGRGRNEQYF. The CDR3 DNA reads TGTGCCAGCAGCTGGGGTCGGGGGAGGAACGAGCAGTACTTC.

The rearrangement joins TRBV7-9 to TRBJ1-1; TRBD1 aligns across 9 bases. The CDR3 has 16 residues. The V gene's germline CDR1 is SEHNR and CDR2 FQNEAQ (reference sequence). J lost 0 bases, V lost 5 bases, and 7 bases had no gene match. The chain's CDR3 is CASSRGQGFLNTEAFF. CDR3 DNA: TGTGCCAGCAGCCGGGGACAGGGCTTTTTGAACACTGAAGCTTTCTTT.

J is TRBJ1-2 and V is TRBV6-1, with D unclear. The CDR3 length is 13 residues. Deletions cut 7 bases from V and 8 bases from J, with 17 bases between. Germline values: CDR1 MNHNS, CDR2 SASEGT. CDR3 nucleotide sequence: TGTGCCAGCACCTCCTGGGCCCACACCGGCTACACCTTC. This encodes CASTSWAHTGYTF.

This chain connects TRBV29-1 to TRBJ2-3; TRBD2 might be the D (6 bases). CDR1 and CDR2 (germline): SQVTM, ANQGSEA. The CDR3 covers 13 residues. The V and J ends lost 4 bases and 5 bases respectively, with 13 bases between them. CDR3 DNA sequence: TGCAGCGTTGGGGCCGGGGAGGAAGATACGCAGTATTTT. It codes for CSVGAGEEDTQYF.

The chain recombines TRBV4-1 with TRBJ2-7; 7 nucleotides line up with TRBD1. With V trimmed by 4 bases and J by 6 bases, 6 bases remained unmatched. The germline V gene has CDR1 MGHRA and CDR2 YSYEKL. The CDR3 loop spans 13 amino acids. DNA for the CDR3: TGCGCCAGCAGCCGTCAGGGGGTCCCCGAGCAGTACTTC. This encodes CASSRQGVPEQYF.

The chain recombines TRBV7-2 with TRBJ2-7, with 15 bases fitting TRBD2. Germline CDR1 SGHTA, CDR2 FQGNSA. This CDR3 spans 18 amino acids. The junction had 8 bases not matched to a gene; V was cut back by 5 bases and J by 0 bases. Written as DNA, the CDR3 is TGTGCCAGCAGCCGTCCGGGACTAGCGGGAGGTCTCTCCTACGAGCAGTACTTC. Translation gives CASSRPGLAGGLSYEQYF.

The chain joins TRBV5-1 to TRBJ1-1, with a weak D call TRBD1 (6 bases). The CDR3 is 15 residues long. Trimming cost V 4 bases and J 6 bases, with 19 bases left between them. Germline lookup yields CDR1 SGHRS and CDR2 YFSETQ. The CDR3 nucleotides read TGCGCCAGCAGCCGGGAGGGGGTGTTGAGGGCTGAAGCTTTCTTT. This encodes CASSREGVLRAEAFF.

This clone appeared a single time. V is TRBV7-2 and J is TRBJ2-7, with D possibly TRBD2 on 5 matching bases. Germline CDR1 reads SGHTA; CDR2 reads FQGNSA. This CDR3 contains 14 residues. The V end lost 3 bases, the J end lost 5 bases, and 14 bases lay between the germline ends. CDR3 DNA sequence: TGTGCCAGCAGCTTTTACCTAGCCGTCGACGAGCAGTACTTC. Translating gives CASSFYLAVDEQYF.

CDR3 protein: CATSGRRSNTEAFF. CDR3 nucleotide sequence: TGTGCCACCAGCGGCCGTCGTTCGAACACTGAAGCTTTCTTT. The chain carries TRBV15 and TRBJ1-1; D is unclear. The V end lost 5 bases, the J end lost 1 base, and 11 bases lay between the germline ends. This CDR3 has 14 amino acids. CDR1 and CDR2 from the germline V gene are LNHNV and YYDKDF (reference sequence). Combining the CDR3 with reference TRBV15 and TRBJ1-1 gives the whole variable domain DAMVIQNPRYQVTQFGKPVTLSCSQTLNHNVMYWYQQKSSQAPKLLFHYYDKDFNNEADTPDNFQSRRPNTSFCFLDIRSPGLGDTAMYLCATSGRRSNTEAFFGQGTRLTVV.

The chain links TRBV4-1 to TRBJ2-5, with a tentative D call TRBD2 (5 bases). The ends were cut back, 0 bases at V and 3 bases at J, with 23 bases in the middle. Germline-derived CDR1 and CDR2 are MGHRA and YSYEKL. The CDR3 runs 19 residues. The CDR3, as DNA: TGCGCCAGCAGCCAAGAGAGAGCGGTCGGAGACATACTAAAAGAGACCCAGTACTTC. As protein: CASSQERAVGDILKETQYF.

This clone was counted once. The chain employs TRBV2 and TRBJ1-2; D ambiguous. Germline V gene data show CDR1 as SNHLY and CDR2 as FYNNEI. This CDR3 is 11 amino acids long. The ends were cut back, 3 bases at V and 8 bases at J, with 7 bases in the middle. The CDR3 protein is CASSEVQGYTF. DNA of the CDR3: TGTGCCAGCAGTGAGGTACAGGGCTACACCTTC.

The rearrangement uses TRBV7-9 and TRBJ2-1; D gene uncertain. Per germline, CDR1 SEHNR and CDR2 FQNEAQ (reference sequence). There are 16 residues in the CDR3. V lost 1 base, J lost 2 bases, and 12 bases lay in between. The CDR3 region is CASSLGLRAAYNEQFF. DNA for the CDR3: TGTGCCAGCAGCTTAGGATTGCGTGCGGCCTACAATGAGCAGTTCTTC.

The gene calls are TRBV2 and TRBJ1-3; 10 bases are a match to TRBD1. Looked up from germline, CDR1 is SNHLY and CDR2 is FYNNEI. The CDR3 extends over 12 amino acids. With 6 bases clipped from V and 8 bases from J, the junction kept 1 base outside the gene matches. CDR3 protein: CASRDRGYTIYF. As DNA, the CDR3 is TGTGCCAGCAGGGACAGGGGGTACACCATATATTTT. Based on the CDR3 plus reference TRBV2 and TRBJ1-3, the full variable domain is EPEVTQTPSHQVTQMGQEVILRCVPISNHLYFYWYRQILGQKVEFLVSFYNNEISEKSEIFDDQFSVERPDGSNFTLKIRSTKLEDSAMYFCASRDRGYTIYFGEGSWLTVV.

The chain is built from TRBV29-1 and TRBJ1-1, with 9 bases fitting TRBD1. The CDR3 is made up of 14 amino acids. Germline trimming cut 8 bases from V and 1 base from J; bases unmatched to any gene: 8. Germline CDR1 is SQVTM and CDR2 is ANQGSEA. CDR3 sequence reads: CSLKRGQGNTEAFF. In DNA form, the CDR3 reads TGCAGCCTAAAAAGGGGACAGGGGAACACTGAAGCTTTCTTT.

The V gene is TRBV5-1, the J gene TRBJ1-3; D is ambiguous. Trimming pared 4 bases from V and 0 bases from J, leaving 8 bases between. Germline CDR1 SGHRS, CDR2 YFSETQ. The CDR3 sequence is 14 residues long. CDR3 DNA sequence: TGCGCCAGCAGCCCCGTGAGCTCTGGAAACACCATATATTTT. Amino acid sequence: CASSPVSSGNTIYF.

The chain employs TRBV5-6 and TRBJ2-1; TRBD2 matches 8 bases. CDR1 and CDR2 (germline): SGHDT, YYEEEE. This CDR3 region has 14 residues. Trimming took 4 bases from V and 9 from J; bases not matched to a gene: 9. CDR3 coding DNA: TGTGCCAGCAGCCACCGGGGGGGGGAGGCTGAGCAGTTCTTC. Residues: CASSHRGGEAEQFF.

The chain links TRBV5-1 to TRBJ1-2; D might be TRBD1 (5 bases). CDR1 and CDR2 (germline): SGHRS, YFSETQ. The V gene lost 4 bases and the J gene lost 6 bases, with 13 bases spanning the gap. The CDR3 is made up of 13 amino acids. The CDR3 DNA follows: TGCGCCAGCAGCCGACAGATCTCCGATGGCTACACCTTC. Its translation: CASSRQISDGYTF.